The source of this TCR beta chain is a study of blood T cell repertoires in COVID-19 (dated by TCRdb to 2018 to 2021). Context from the whole study: Samples covering the acute and convalescent phases of COVID-19 were provided by collaborators in the United States, Italy and Spain. The prospective study material was composed of cDNA or gDNA derived from T cells, B-cell-depleted T cells, or PBMCs. Sample metadata almost always included a de-identified subject ID, COVID-19 status, age in years and sex. Where HLA class I and class II types were available, the types were taken from metadata supplied by the sample provider, not from assay-based typing. The dataset comprised deeply sampled blood TCRbeta repertoires from subjects exposed to, actively infected with, or recovered from COVID-19. The samples were drawn from the first 160 participants of the ongoing ImmuneRACE study and from more than 1,000 subjects provided by 6 global collaborators. A freely available public database, intended as a resource for researchers studying the immune response to SARS-CoV-2, is where the repertoires were released.

This clone was counted only a few times. The antigen it recognizes is unknown. One base away there is no much larger clone; base qualities are not given. Collaborating institutions collected whole blood in K2EDTA tubes following their own protocols. For TCRbeta analysis, collaborator samples were shipped as frozen whole blood, as isolated PBMCs, or as DNA extracted from either sample type. Ends trimmed: V by 5 bases, J by 11 bases; bases unmatched to a gene: 6. The CDR3 covers 12 residues, taking in both the cysteine and the phenylalanine. Only the CDR3 portion is preserved as DNA: 36 bases, with reading frame beginning at the first base. For CDR1 and CDR2, the germline V gene lists MDHEN and SYDVKM. TCRbeta CDR3 regions were amplified from genomic DNA by means of the immunoSEQ Assay, a bias-controlled multiplex PCR. As for the authors' bioinformatics: The number of nucleated cells in each sample was estimated from the amplification of reference gene primers within the assay. To quantify the absolute abundance of each unique TCRbeta CDR3 rearrangement, sequence reads were collapsed and filtered. Productive Simpson clonality was computed per sample as the square root of Simpson's diversity index over productive rearrangements. In its TCRdb copy, this immuneACCESS table keeps in-frame sequences only and misses some clones. Where compared with another copy, unresolved V genes explain less than half of these, and the others have no known cause. The V and J calls and clone size are taken from that table; D and trimming were inferred from the DNA. The sample table contains about 240,000 clones; only one count was recorded for about four fifths of them. The ten biggest clones cover more than 9.5% of the sample.

Study-level results and caveats: The amount of clinical and demographic metadata varied by source and participant and was provided uncurated.

This clonotype originated in a woman older than 75 with acute or convalescent COVID-19. The sequence is built from TRBV28 and TRBJ1-1; TRBD1 aligns with 9 central bases. Sequencing input: peripheral blood. The CDR3 amino acid sequence is: CASSLQGASAFF. In nucleotides, the sequence is TGTGCCAGCAGTCTACAGGGGGCATCTGCTTTCTTT.